This TCR beta chain was profiled in a study of cytomegalovirus exposure and HLA in healthy donors. General study points: As was reported, the classifier diagnosed cytomegalovirus status with high specificity and sensitivity.

60 Vbeta and 13 Jbeta primers were used in PCR. TCRdb's copy holds only in-frame clones and misses some; the assay was immunoSEQ multiplex PCR. Counted here are around 180,000 clones, about three quarters occurring once; the ten biggest clones make up about 1.6%. The CDR3 has 13 residues. Germline V gene lookup returns CDR1 SQVTM and CDR2 ANQGSEA. Trimming cost V 3 bases and J 7 bases, with 15 bases left between them. Notes on this clone: Its antigen remains unknown.

The clonotype was recovered from a girl between 10 and 17 years old in good health and CMV-seronegative. This chain uses TRBV29-1 with TRBJ1-1, with D unclear. Material: PBMCs. CDR3 bases: TGCAGCGTTGAGTATGAGCGACCCGGTGAAGCTTTCTTT. Translating gives CSVEYERPGEAFF.